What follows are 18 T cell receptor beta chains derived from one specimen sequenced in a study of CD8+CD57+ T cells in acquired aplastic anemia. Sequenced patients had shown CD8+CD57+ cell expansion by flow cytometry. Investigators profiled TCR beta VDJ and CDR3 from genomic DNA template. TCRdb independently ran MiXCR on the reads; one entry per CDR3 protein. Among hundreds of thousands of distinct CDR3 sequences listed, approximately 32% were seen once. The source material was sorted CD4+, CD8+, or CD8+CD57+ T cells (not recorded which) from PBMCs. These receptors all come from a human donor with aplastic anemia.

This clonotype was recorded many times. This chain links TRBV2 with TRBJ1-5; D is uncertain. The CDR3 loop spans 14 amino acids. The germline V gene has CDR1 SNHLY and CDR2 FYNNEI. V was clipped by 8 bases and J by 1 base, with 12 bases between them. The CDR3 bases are TGTGCCAGCTCTTATAGGGCCAGCAATCAGCCCCAGCATTTT. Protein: CASSYRASNQPQHF. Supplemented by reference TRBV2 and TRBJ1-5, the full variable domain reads EPEVTQTPSHQVTQMGQEVILRCVPISNHLYFYWYRQILGQKVEFLVSFYNNEISEKSEIFDDQFSVERPDGSNFTLKIRSTKLEDSAMYFCASSYRASNQPQHFGDGTRLSIL.

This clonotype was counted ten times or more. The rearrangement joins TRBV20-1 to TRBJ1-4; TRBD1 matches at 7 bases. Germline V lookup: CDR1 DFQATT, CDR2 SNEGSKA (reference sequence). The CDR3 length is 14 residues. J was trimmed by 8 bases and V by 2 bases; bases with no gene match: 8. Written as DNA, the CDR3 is TGCAGTGCTAGAACGACAGGGTACGGCGAAAAACTGTTTTTT. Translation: CSARTTGYGEKLFF.

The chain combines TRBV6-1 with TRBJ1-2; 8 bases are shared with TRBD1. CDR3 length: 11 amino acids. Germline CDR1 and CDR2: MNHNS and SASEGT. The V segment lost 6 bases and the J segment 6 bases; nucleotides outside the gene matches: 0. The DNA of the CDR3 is TGTGCCAGCAGGACAGGGGATGGCTACACCTTC. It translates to CASRTGDGYTF.

The CDR3 loop reads CSAPNPLSGGDEQFF. CDR3 sequence (DNA): TGCAGTGCCCCAAACCCCCTTAGCGGGGGCGATGAGCAGTTCTTC. This chain uses TRBV20-1 with TRBJ2-1, with 9 bases aligning to TRBD2. CDR1 and CDR2 (germline): DFQATT, SNEGSKA (reference sequence). V gave up 6 bases and J gave up 8 bases; unmatched junction bases: 14. The CDR3 consists of 15 residues.

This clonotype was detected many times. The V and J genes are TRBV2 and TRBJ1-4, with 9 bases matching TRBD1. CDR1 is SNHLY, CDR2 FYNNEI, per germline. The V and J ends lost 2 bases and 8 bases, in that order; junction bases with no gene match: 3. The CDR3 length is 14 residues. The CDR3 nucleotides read TGTGCCAGCAGTGAATGGACAGGGGAGGAAAAACTGTTTTTT. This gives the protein CASSEWTGEEKLFF.

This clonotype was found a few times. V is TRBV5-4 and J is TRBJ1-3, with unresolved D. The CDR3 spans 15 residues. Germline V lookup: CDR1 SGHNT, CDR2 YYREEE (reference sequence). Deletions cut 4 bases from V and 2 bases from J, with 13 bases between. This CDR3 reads CASSLSFPTGNTIYF. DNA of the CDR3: TGTGCCAGCAGCCTATCCTTTCCGACTGGAAACACCATATATTTT.

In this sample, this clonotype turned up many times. CDR3 in amino acids: CASSEDSVFYTF. CDR3 DNA sequence: TGTGCCAGCAGTGAGGACAGTGTTTTCTACACCTTC. V is TRBV25-1 and J is TRBJ1-2, with D perhaps matching TRBD1 (6 bases). Germline V gives CDR1 MGHDK, CDR2 SYGVNS. The CDR3 runs 12 residues. V lost 3 bases to trimming and J lost 10 bases, with 12 bases between them.

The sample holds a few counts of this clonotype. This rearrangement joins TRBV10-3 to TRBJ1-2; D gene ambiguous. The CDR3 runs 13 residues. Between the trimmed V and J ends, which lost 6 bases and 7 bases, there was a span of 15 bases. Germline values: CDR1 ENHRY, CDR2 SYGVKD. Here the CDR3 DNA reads TGTGCCATCAGCGGGCCAAAGCAAGCTGGCTACACCTTC. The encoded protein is CAISGPKQAGYTF.

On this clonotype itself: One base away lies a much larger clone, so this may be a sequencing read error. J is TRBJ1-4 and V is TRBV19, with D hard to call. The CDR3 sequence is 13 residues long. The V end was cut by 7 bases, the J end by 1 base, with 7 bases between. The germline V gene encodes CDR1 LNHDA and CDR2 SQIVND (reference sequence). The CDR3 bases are TGTGCCAGTACAGGAATAACTAATGAAAAACTGTTTTTT. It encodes CASTGITNEKLFF.

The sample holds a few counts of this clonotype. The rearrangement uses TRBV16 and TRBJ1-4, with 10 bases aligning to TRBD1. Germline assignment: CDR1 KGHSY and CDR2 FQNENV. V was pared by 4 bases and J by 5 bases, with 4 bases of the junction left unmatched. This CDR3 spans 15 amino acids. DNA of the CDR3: TGTGCCAGCAGCCGCGGACAGGGGGTGAATGAAAAACTGTTTTTT. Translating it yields CASSRGQGVNEKLFF.

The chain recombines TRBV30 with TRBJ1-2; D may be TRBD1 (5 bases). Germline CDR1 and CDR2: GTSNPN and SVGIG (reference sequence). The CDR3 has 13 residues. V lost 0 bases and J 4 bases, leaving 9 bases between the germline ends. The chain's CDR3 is CAWSVGEGYGYTF. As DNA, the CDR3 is TGTGCCTGGAGTGTAGGGGAGGGCTATGGCTACACCTTC. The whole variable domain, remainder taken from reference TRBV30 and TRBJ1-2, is SQTIHQWPATLVQPVGSPLSLECTVEGTSNPNLYWYRQAAGRGLQLLFYSVGIGQISSEVPQNLSASRPQDRQFILSSKKLLLSDSGFYLCAWSVGEGYGYTFGSGTRLTVV.

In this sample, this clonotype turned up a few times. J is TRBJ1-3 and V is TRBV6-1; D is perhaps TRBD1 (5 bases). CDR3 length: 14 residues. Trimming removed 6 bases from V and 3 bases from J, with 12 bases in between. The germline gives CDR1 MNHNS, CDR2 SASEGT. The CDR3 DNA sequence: TGTGCCAGCAGGGTTAGAGGGGATGGAAACACCATATATTTT. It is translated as CASRVRGDGNTIYF.

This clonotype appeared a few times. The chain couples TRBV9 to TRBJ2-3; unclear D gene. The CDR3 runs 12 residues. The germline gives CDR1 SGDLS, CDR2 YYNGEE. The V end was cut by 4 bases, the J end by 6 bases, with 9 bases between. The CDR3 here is CASSPLMDTQYF. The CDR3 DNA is TGTGCCAGCAGCCCCTTAATGGATACGCAGTATTTT.

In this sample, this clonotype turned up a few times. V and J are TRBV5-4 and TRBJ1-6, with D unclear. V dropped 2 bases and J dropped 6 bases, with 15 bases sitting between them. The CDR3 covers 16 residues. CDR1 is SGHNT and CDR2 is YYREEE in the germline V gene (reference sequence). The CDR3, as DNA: TGTGCCAGCAGCTTTCAGTTGGGAGGTGGTAATTCACCCCTCCACTTT. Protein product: CASSFQLGGGNSPLHF.

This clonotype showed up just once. CDR3 DNA sequence: TGCAGTGCTAGTCATCTGGACCTTCTTTTAAACACCGGGGAGCTGTTTTTT. Residues: CSASHLDLLLNTGELFF. V and J are TRBV20-1 and TRBJ2-2; D uncertain. This CDR3 is built from 17 residues. The V end was cut by 3 bases, the J end by 2 bases, with 19 bases between. The germline V gene encodes CDR1 DFQATT and CDR2 SNEGSKA (reference sequence).

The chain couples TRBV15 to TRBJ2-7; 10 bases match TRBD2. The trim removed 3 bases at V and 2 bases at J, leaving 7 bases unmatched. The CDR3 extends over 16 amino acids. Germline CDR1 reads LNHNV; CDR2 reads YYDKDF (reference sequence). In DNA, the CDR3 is TGTGCCACCAGCAGCCACGGGACTAGCGAACCCTACGAGCAGTACTTC. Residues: CATSSHGTSEPYEQYF.

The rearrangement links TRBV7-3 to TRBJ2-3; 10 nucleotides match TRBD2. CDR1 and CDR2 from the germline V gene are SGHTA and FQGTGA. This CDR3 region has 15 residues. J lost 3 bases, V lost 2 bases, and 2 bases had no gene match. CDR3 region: CASSLSGLATDTQYF. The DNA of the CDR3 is TGTGCCAGCAGCTTATCGGGACTAGCGACAGATACGCAGTATTTT.

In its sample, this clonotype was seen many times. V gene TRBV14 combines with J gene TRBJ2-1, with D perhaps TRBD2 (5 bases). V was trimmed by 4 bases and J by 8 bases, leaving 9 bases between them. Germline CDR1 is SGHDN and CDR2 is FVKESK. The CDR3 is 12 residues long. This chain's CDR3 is CASSPGSHEQFF. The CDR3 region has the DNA TGTGCCAGCAGCCCGGGAAGCCATGAGCAGTTCTTC.